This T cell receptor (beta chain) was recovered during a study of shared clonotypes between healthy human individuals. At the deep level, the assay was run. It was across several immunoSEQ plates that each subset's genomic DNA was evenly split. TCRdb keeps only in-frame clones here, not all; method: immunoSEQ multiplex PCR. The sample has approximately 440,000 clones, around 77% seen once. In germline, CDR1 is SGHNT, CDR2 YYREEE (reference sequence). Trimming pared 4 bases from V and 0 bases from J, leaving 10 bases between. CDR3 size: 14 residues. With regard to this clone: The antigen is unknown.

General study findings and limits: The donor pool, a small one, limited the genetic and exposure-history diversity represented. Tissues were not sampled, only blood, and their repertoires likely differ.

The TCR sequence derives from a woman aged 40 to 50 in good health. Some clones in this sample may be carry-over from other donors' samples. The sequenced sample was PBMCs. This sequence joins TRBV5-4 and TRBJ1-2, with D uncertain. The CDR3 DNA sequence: TGTGCCAGCAGCCCCGATCCAGCTAACTATGGCTACACCTTC. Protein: CASSPDPANYGYTF.